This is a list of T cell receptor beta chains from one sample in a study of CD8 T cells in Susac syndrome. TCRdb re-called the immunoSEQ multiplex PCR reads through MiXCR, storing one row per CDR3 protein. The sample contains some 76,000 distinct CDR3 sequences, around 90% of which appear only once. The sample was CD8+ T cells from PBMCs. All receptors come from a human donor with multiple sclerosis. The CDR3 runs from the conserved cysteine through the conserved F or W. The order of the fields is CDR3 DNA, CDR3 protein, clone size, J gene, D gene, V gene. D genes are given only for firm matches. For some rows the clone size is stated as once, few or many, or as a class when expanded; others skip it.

TGTGCCAGCAGTACCTTACTCTCGGTCGGTGAGCAGTTCTTC	CASSTLLSVGEQFF	NA	TRBJ2-1	NA	TRBV6-5
TGTGCCAGCAACAGTAACACAGATACGCAGTATTTT	CASNSNTDTQYF	NA	TRBJ2-3	NA	TRBV2
TGCAGTGCTAGAGATCTGAAGGACTTGCAGCCCCAGCATTTT	CSARDLKDLQPQHF	NA	TRBJ1-5	NA	TRBV20-1
TGCAGCGTTGTTGTTACGTTCGCTGAAGCTTTCTTT	CSVVVTFAEAFF	NA	TRBJ1-1	NA	TRBV29-1
TGTGCCAGCAGGGCGGGACGCGACTATGGCTACACCTTC	CASRAGRDYGYTF	once	TRBJ1-2	NA	TRBV12-3/TRBV12-4
TGTGCCAGCAGTGAAGGGCTAGCGGGCCACTACGAGCAGTACTTC	CASSEGLAGHYEQYF	NA	TRBJ2-7	TRBD2	TRBV2
TGTGCCAGCAGGGTAAAGAATGAGCAGTTCTTC	CASRVKNEQFF	NA	TRBJ2-1	NA	TRBV5-4
TGTGCCAGCAGTTATGACCGTGAGGGACAGGGGGGCACAGATACGCAGTATTTT	CASSYDREGQGGTDTQYF	NA	TRBJ2-3	TRBD1	TRBV6-2/TRBV6-3
TGTGCCACCAGTGATCTCAGTGGCGAAGCTTTCTTT	CATSDLSGEAFF	NA	TRBJ1-1	NA	TRBV24-1
TGCGCCAGCAGCCAAGATTTAGGAATTCCTACCTACGAGCAGTACTTC	CASSQDLGIPTYEQYF	few	TRBJ2-7	NA	TRBV4-3
TGCAGCGTTGAGGGGGCGGGTGAGCAGTTCTTC	CSVEGAGEQFF	NA	TRBJ2-1	NA	TRBV29-1
TGTGCCACCCGAGTGGGGGGACAAGAGACCCAGTACTTC	CATRVGGQETQYF	once	TRBJ2-5	NA	TRBV15
TGTGCCAGCAGCTACCTGGCGGGAGACATTCAGTACTTC	CASSYLAGDIQYF	NA	TRBJ2-4	TRBD2	TRBV7-3
TGCGCCAGCAGCTTGAAGGCTCCCCTCTACAATGAGCAGTTCTTC	CASSLKAPLYNEQFF	NA	TRBJ2-1	NA	TRBV5-1
TGTGCCATCAGTGGAGGGACAGGGGAAGCGATGAACACTGAAGCTTTCTTT	CAISGGTGEAMNTEAFF	NA	TRBJ1-1	TRBD1	TRBV10-3
TGCGCCAGCAGCCCTTTAGATCGGGGCAATCAGCCCCAGCATTTT	CASSPLDRGNQPQHF	NA	TRBJ1-5	NA	TRBV4-1
TGTGCCAGCAGGCCAGGGGCCCGGTCACCCCTCCACTTT	CASRPGARSPLHF	NA	TRBJ1-6	NA	TRBV3-1
TGTGCCACCAACCAGGGGGGAAATGGCTACACCTTC	CATNQGGNGYTF	NA	TRBJ1-2	TRBD1	TRBV15
TGCGCCAGCAGCTCCGGGACGGCTAATTCACCCCTCCACTTT	CASSSGTANSPLHF	NA	TRBJ1-6	NA	TRBV5-1
TGTGCCAGCAGACTAGGGGCCTACAATGAGCAGTTCTTC	CASRLGAYNEQFF	NA	TRBJ2-1	NA	TRBV27
TGTGCCAGTAGTATCGTCCATAGCTCCTACGAGCAGTACTTC	CASSIVHSSYEQYF	NA	TRBJ2-7	NA	TRBV19
TGTGCCAGCGAGACAGGGACCGGGGAGCTGTTTTTT	CASETGTGELFF	NA	TRBJ2-2	TRBD1	TRBV12-3/TRBV12-4
TGTGCCAGTAGTCCCCCCCTAGCGCGGATGGACAATGAGCAGTTCTTC	CASSPPLARMDNEQFF	NA	TRBJ2-1	NA	TRBV19
TGTGCCAGTACTCTCCCCAACAGCTATGGCTACACCTTC	CASTLPNSYGYTF	once	TRBJ1-2	NA	TRBV19